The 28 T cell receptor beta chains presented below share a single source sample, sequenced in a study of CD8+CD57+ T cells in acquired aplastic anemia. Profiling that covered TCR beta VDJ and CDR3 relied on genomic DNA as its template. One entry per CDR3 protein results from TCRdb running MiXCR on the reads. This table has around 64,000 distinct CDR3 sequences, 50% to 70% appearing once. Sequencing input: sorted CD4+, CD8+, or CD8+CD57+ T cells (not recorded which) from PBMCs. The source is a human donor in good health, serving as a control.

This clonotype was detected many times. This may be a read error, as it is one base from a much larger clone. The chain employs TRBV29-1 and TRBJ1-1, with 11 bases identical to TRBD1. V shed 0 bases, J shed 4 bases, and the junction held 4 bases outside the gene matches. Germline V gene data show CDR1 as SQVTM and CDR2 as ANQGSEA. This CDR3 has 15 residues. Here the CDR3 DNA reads TGCAGCGTTGAAGATCGGGGACAGGGGGGCACTGAAGCTTTCTTT. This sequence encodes CSVEDRGQGGTEAFF.

CDR3 residues: CASRSEGGRYEQYF. In DNA form, the CDR3 reads TGTGCCAGCAGATCGGAGGGGGGCAGATACGAGCAGTACTTC. The V and J genes are TRBV15 and TRBJ2-7; D may be TRBD1 or TRBD2 (6 bases each). The CDR3 contains 14 residues. Trimming left V 10 bases short and J 4 bases short, with 20 bases between. Germline CDR1 is LNHNV and CDR2 is YYDKDF (reference sequence).

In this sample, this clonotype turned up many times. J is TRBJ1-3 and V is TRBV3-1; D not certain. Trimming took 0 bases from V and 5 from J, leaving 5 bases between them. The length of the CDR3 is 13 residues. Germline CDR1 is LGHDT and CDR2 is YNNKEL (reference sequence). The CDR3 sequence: CASSQDFRNTIYF. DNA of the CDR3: TGTGCCAGCAGCCAAGATTTCCGAAACACCATATATTTT. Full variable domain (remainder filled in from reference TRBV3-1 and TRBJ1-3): DTAVSQTPKYLVTQMGNDKSIKCEQNLGHDTMYWYKQDSKKFLKIMFSYNNKELIINETVPNRFSPKSPDKAHLNLHINSLELGDSAVYFCASSQDFRNTIYFGEGSWLTVV.

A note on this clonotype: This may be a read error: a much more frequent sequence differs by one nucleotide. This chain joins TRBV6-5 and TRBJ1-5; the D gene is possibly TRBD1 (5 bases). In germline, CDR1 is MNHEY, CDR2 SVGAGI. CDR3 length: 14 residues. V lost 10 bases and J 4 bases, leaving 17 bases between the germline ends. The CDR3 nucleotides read TGTGCCACCGGTTCCGGGGCCCCAAATCAGCCCCAGCATTTT. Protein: CATGSGAPNQPQHF.

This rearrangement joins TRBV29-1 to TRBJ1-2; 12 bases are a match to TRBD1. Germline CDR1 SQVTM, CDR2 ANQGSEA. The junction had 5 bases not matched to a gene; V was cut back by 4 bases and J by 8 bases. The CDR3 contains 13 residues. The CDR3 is CSVVGQGAKGYTF. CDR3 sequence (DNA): TGCAGCGTTGTGGGACAGGGGGCGAAGGGCTACACCTTC.

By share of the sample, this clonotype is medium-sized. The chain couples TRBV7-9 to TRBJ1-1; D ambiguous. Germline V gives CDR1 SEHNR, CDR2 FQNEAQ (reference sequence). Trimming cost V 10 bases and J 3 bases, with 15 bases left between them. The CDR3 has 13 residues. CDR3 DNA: TGTGCCACTCAACGGGAGGAGCACACTGAAGCTTTCTTT. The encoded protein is CATQREEHTEAFF.

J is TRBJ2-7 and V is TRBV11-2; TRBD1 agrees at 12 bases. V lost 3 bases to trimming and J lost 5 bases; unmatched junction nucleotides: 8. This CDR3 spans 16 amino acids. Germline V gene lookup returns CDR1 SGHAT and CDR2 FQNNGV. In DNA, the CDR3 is TGTGCCAGCAGCTTGCCAGGGACAGGGGGCACCAACGAGCAGTACTTC. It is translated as CASSLPGTGGTNEQYF.

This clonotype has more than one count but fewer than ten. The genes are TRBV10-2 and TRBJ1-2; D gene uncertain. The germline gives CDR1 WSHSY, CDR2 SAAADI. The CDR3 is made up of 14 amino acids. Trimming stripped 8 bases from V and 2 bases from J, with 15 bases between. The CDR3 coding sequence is TGCGCCAGCCGACGAGGGCAGCAAAACTATGGCTACACCTTC. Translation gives CASRRGQQNYGYTF.

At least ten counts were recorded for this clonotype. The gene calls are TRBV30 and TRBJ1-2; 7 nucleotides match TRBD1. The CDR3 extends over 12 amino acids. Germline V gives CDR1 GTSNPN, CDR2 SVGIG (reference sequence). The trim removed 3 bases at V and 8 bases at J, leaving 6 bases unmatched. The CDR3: CAWSLGQKGYTF. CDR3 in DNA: TGTGCCTGGAGCCTGGGACAGAAAGGCTACACCTTC.

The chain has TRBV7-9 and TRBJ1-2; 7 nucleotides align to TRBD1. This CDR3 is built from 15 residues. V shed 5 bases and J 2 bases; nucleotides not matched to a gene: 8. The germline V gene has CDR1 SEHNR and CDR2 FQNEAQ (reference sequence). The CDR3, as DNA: TGTGCCAGCAGCCCCAAAGACAGGGAAAACTATGGCTACACCTTC. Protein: CASSPKDRENYGYTF.

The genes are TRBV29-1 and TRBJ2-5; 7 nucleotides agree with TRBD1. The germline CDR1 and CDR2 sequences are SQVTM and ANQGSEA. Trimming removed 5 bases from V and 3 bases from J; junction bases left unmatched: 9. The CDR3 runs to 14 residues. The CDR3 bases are TGCAGCGTTAAACCGGGACAGCGTGAAGAGACCCAGTACTTC. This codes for CSVKPGQREETQYF.

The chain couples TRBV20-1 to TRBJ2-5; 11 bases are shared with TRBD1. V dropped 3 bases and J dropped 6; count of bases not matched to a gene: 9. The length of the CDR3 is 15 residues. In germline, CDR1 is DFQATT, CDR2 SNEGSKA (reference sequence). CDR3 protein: CSASDRDRGTKTQYF. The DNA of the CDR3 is TGCAGTGCTAGCGACCGGGACAGGGGGACGAAGACCCAGTACTTC.

This chain's CDR3 is CSVRTSGTAQNTEAFF. The DNA for the CDR3 is TGCAGCGTACGGACATCCGGGACAGCCCAAAACACTGAAGCTTTCTTT. V gene TRBV29-1 combines with J gene TRBJ1-1; 7 bases are a match to TRBD1. CDR3 length: 16 amino acids. The ends lost 6 bases at V and 2 bases at J; junction bases unmatched: 15. CDR1 is SQVTM and CDR2 is ANQGSEA in the germline V gene. Together with reference TRBV29-1 and TRBJ1-1, the CDR3 gives the full variable domain: SAVISQKPSRDICQRGTSLTIQCQVDSQVTMMFWYRQQPGQSLTLIATANQGSEATYESGFVIDKFPISRPNLTFSTLTVSNMSPEDSSIYLCSVRTSGTAQNTEAFFGQGTRLTVV.

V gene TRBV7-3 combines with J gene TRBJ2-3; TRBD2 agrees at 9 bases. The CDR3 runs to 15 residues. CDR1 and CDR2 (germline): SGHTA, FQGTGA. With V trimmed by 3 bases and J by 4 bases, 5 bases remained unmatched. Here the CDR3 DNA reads TGTGCCAGCAGCTTTGCGGGAGGGCGGGCAGATACGCAGTATTTT. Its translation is CASSFAGGRADTQYF.

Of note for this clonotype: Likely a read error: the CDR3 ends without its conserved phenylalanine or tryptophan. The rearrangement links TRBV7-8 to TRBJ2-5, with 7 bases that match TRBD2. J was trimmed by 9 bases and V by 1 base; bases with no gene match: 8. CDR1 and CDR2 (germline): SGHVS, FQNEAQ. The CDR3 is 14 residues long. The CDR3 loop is CASSLDRTREAQYL. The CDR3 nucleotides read TGTGCCAGCAGCTTAGACAGGACTAGGGAAGCCCAGTACCTC.

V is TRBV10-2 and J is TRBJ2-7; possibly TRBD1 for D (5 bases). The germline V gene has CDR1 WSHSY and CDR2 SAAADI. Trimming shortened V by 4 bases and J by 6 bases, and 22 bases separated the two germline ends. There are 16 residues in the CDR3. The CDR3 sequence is CASSAQPRNQGPEQYF. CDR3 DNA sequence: TGCGCCAGCAGTGCTCAACCCCGAAATCAGGGCCCCGAGCAGTACTTC.

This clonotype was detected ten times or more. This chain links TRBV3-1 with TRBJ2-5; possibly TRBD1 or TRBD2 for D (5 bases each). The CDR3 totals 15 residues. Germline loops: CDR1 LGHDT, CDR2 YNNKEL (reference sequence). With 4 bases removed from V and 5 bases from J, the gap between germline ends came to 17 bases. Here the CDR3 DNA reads TGTGCCAGCAGCCCCCAGGGACGCTTGCAGGAGACCCAGTACTTC. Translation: CASSPQGRLQETQYF.

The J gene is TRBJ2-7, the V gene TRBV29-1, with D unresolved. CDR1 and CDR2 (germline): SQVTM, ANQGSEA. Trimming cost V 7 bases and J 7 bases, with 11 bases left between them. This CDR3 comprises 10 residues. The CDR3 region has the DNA TGCAGCGCTGTAAGGCGGGAGCAGTACTTC. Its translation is CSAVRREQYF.

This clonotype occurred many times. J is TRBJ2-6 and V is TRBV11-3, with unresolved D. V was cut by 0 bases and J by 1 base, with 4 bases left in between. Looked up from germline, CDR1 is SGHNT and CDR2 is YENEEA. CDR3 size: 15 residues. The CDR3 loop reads CASSLDLSGANVLTF. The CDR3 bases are TGTGCCAGCAGCTTAGACCTTTCTGGGGCCAACGTCCTGACTTTC.

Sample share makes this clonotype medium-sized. Here the CDR3 DNA reads TGTGCCAGCAGAATCGGACAGGATAATCAGCCCCAGCATTTT. Translating gives CASRIGQDNQPQHF. The chain recombines TRBV2 with TRBJ1-5, with 7 bases aligning to TRBD1. CDR3 length: 14 amino acids. The germline V gene encodes CDR1 SNHLY and CDR2 FYNNEI. Trimming removed 6 bases from V and 4 bases from J; junction bases left unmatched: 6.

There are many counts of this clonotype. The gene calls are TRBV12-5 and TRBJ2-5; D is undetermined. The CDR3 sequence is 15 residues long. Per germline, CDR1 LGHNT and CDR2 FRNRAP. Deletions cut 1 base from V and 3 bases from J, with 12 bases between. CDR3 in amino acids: CASGLAVGRKETQYF. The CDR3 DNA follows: TGTGCTAGTGGTTTGGCGGTTGGGCGCAAAGAGACCCAGTACTTC. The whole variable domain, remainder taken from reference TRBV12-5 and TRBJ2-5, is DARVTQTPRHKVTEMGQEVTMRCQPILGHNTVFWYRQTMMQGLELLAYFRNRAPLDDSGMPKDRFSAEMPDATLATLKIQPSEPRDSAVYFCASGLAVGRKETQYFGPGTRLLVL.

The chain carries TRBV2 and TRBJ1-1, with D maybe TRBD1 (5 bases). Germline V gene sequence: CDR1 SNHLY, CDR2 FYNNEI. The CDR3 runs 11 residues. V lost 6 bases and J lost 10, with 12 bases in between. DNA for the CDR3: TGTGCCAGCAGGCTCGGGACGTCAGCTTTCTTT. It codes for CASRLGTSAFF. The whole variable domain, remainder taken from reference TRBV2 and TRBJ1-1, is EPEVTQTPSHQVTQMGQEVILRCVPISNHLYFYWYRQILGQKVEFLVSFYNNEISEKSEIFDDQFSVERPDGSNFTLKIRSTKLEDSAMYFCASRLGTSAFFGQGTRLTVV.

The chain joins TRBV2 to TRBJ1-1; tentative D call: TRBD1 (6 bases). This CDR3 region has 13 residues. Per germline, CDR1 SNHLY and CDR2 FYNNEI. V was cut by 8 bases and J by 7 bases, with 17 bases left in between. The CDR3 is CASDTGLMGEAFF. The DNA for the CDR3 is TGTGCCAGCGACACAGGGCTGATGGGTGAAGCTTTCTTT.

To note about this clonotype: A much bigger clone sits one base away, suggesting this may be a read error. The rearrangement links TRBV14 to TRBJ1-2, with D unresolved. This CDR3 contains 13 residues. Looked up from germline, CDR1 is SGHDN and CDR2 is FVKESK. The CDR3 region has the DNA TGTGCCAGCAGCCAATACATTAACCATGGCTACACCTTC. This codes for CASSQYINHGYTF.

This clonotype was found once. CDR3 in DNA: TGTGCCAGCCGCTCGGGACTAGCGGGGGGTACAGATACGCAGTATTTT. Its translation is CASRSGLAGGTDTQYF. The chain employs TRBV7-3 and TRBJ2-3; the match to TRBD2 covers 15 bases. CDR1 and CDR2 (germline): SGHTA, FQGTGA. The V segment lost 8 bases and the J segment 3 bases; nucleotides outside the gene matches: 6. The CDR3 is 16 residues long.

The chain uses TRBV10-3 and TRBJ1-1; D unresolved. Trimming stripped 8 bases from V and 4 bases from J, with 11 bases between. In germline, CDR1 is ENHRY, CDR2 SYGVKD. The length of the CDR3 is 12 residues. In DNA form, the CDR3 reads TGTGCCATCGGAGGGAGCCCCACTGAAGCTTTCTTT. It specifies CAIGGSPTEAFF.

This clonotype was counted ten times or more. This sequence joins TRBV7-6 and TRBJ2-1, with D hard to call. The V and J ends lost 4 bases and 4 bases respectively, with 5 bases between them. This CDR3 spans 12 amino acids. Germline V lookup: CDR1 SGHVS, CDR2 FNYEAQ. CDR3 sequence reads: CASSYSYNEQFF. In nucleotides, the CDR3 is TGTGCCAGCAGCTATAGTTACAATGAGCAGTTCTTC.

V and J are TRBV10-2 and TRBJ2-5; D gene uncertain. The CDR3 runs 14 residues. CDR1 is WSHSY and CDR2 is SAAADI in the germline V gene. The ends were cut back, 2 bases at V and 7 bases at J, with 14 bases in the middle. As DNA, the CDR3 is TGCGCCAGCAGTGAGATGGTAGCCTGGGGGACCCAGTACTTC. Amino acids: CASSEMVAWGTQYF.